This paragraph covers one T cell receptor (beta chain) sequence. Its antigen remains unknown. The data derive from a study of blood T cells in healthy people across ages. General study results and limits: With unsorted PBMCs, a conclusive comparison of naive versus antigen-experienced cells was not possible.

PCR was performed a second time for about 6 to 12 cycles using a sample-barcoded 5' primer and a J-beta primer mix. A single record per CDR3 protein comes from TCRdb applying MiXCR to the 5' RACE reads. Here the sample spans around 2 million distinct CDR3 sequences, about 39% being singletons. About 10 milliliters was the volume of peripheral blood drawn from each donor. The CDR3 is 18 amino acids. Germline values: CDR1 SQVTM, CDR2 ANQGSEA. Trimming took 0 bases from V and 2 from J, leaving 21 bases between them. Specimen: blood. This chain joins TRBV29-1 and TRBJ2-3; D might be TRBD1 (6 bases). The origin of this receptor is a human donor in good health. In DNA, the CDR3 is TGCAGCGTTGAAGATCGATCCCTCACGACAGGCCCCACAGATACGCAGTATTTT. Translating it yields CSVEDRSLTTGPTDTQYF.